These 24 T cell receptor beta chains came from one sample sequenced in a study of T cells in Graves' hyperthyroidism and ophthalmopathy. Amplification of TCR beta CDR3 regions used RNA as the template. The HTBI set primed first-round TCR CDR3 RT-PCR. TCRdb used MiXCR to reprocess the multiplex PCR reads, holding one entry per CDR3 protein. Here the sample spans about 180,000 distinct CDR3 sequences, over 8% being singletons. Sequenced material: blood. The receptors here all came from a woman under 30 with Graves' hyperthyroidism that later progressed to Graves' ophthalmopathy.

In this sample, this clonotype turned up many times. The chain joins TRBV5-6 to TRBJ2-2; D remains ambiguous. CDR1 is SGHDT and CDR2 is YYEEEE in the germline V gene. The CDR3 length is 15 residues. V shed 0 bases and J shed 1 base, with 7 bases lying between them. DNA for the CDR3: TGTGCCAGCAGCTTGGGGACGGTGAACACCGGGGAGCTGTTTTTT. It translates to CASSLGTVNTGELFF.

There are many counts of this clonotype. The V call is TRBV20-1, the J call TRBJ1-6; 7 bases fit TRBD1. CDR3 length: 14 amino acids. The V segment lost 5 bases and the J segment 7 bases; nucleotides outside the gene matches: 8. Germline V gives CDR1 DFQATT, CDR2 SNEGSKA (reference sequence). CDR3 DNA: TGCAGTGCTGCCACCGACAGGGAAAATTCACCCCTCCACTTT. Translating it yields CSAATDRENSPLHF.

This clonotype was recorded a few times. The chain combines TRBV5-1 with TRBJ2-5; tentatively, D is TRBD2 (7 bases). The CDR3 is made up of 15 amino acids. Germline lookup yields CDR1 SGHRS and CDR2 YFSETQ. Trimming pared 2 bases from V and 0 bases from J, leaving 11 bases between. The CDR3 sequence: CASSLEGGYQETQYF. CDR3 DNA sequence: TGCGCCAGCAGCTTAGAGGGGGGGTACCAAGAGACCCAGTACTTC.

This clonotype was observed many times. This chain uses TRBV19 with TRBJ1-4; D not certain. The CDR3 length is 14 residues. Germline CDR1 reads LNHDA; CDR2 reads SQIVND (reference sequence). The V end lost 3 bases, the J end lost 6 bases, and 11 bases lay between the germline ends. The CDR3 loop is CASSITGGDEKLFF. The CDR3 DNA sequence: TGTGCCAGTAGTATCACGGGTGGTGATGAAAAACTGTTTTTT.

CDR3 nucleotide sequence: TGTGCCAGCAGCGTTCCCCAAGCTGGGTCAGATACGCAGTATTTT. This gives the protein CASSVPQAGSDTQYF. This chain joins TRBV9 and TRBJ2-3; D ambiguous. V was shortened by 2 bases and J by 4 bases, with 14 bases between the two germline ends. Germline V gene lookup returns CDR1 SGDLS and CDR2 YYNGEE. This CDR3 region has 15 residues.

This clonotype was detected only a few times. The genes are TRBV30 and TRBJ2-3, with TRBD1 matching over 8 bases. Germline lookup yields CDR1 GTSNPN and CDR2 SVGIG (reference sequence). The CDR3 has 14 amino acids. Losses at the gene ends were 3 bases for V and 2 bases for J; bases not matched to a gene: 4. CDR3 protein: CAWSSGGLTDTQYF. The CDR3 nucleotides read TGTGCCTGGAGCTCAGGGGGCCTCACAGATACGCAGTATTTT. The complete variable domain, with remaining parts taken from reference TRBV30 and TRBJ2-3, reads SQTIHQWPATLVQPVGSPLSLECTVEGTSNPNLYWYRQAAGRGLQLLFYSVGIGQISSEVPQNLSASRPQDRQFILSSKKLLLSDSGFYLCAWSSGGLTDTQYFGPGTRLTVL.

There are many counts of this clonotype. The chain has TRBV11-2 and TRBJ1-4, with D maybe TRBD1 (6 bases). The CDR3 has 12 amino acids. CDR1 SGHAT and CDR2 FQNNGV come from the germline V gene. V dropped 7 bases and J dropped 6 bases, with 9 bases sitting between them. In DNA form, the CDR3 reads TGTGCCAGCAAAACAGGGTATGAAAAACTGTTTTTT. It yields the protein CASKTGYEKLFF.

This clonotype has ten or more counts. This sequence joins TRBV20-1 and TRBJ2-1; no clear D. The V end was cut by 2 bases, the J end by 7 bases, with 6 bases between. The CDR3 spans 11 residues. CDR1 and CDR2 from the germline V gene are DFQATT and SNEGSKA (reference sequence). CDR3 sequence: CSARLGNEQFF. Here the CDR3 DNA reads TGCAGTGCTAGACTGGGGAATGAGCAGTTCTTC.

This clonotype has at least ten counts. The chain joins TRBV18 to TRBJ2-7, with 7 nucleotides matching TRBD1. CDR1 and CDR2 (germline): KGHSH, LQKENI. The length of the CDR3 is 15 residues. The trim removed 6 bases at V and 3 bases at J, leaving 11 bases unmatched. The CDR3 DNA sequence: TGTGCCAGCTCTAGTAAGGGGGCGCGGGTCTACGAGCAGTACTTC. Amino acid sequence: CASSSKGARVYEQYF.

This clonotype was observed at least ten times. CDR3 loop: CSASVSRSYNEQFF. CDR3 nucleotides: TGCAGTGCTAGTGTGTCACGCTCCTACAATGAGCAGTTCTTC. The chain employs TRBV20-1 and TRBJ2-1; the D is unclear. Germline-derived CDR1 and CDR2 are DFQATT and SNEGSKA (reference sequence). The CDR3 totals 14 residues. V lost 3 bases and J 0 bases, leaving 9 bases between the germline ends.

This clonotype was detected ten times or more. The chain combines TRBV10-2 with TRBJ1-2; D is unclear. The V end lost 4 bases, the J end lost 0 bases, and 9 bases lay between the germline ends. Germline V gene sequence: CDR1 WSHSY, CDR2 SAAADI. The CDR3 runs 14 residues. This chain's CDR3 is CASSARFSNYGYTF. The CDR3 DNA reads as TGCGCCAGCAGTGCCCGGTTTTCTAACTATGGCTACACCTTC.

Many counts were recorded for this clonotype. J is TRBJ2-5 and V is TRBV10-3; D unresolved. Germline CDR1 reads ENHRY; CDR2 reads SYGVKD. The CDR3 totals 11 residues. Between the trimmed V and J ends, which lost 2 bases and 5 bases, there was a span of 3 bases. This CDR3 is CAISEVETQYF. The CDR3 DNA reads as TGTGCCATCAGTGAGGTTGAGACCCAGTACTTC.

The chain combines TRBV30 with TRBJ2-1; tentative D call: TRBD2 (6 bases). The CDR3 totals 17 residues. Trimming took 4 bases from V and 0 from J, leaving 19 bases between them. CDR1 and CDR2 from the germline V gene are GTSNPN and SVGIG (reference sequence). CDR3 residues: CAWKSKGGQFSYNEQFF. The CDR3 bases are TGTGCCTGGAAATCCAAGGGAGGTCAATTCTCCTACAATGAGCAGTTCTTC.

This clonotype was observed at least ten times. The V gene is TRBV6-1, the J gene TRBJ1-2; 7 positions match TRBD1. The CDR3 length is 17 residues. Trimming cost V 5 bases and J 0 bases; bases outside gene matches: 12. The germline gives CDR1 MNHNS, CDR2 SASEGT. CDR3 bases: TGTGCCAGCAGTCCCCGGGACAGAGCTTTTCCTAACTATGGCTACACCTTC. Translated, it gives CASSPRDRAFPNYGYTF.

This clonotype has at least ten counts. J is TRBJ1-1 and V is TRBV6-1; the D is unclear. The CDR3 length is 15 residues. The germline gives CDR1 MNHNS, CDR2 SASEGT. V lost 7 bases and J 1 base, leaving 16 bases between the germline ends. The CDR3 DNA follows: TGTGCCAGCAACCCTCCGCGGACGGCGAACACTGAAGCTTTCTTT. It specifies CASNPPRTANTEAFF.

By its share, this clonotype is medium-sized. The chain is built from TRBV7-8 and TRBJ2-1, with D hard to call. The CDR3 length is 13 residues. The germline V gene has CDR1 SGHVS and CDR2 FQNEAQ. V lost 3 bases to trimming and J lost 0 bases, with 3 bases between them. In DNA form, the CDR3 reads TGTGCCAGCAGCTTCGTCTCCTACAATGAGCAGTTCTTC. Protein: CASSFVSYNEQFF. The whole variable domain, remainder taken from reference TRBV7-8 and TRBJ2-1, is GAGVSQSPRYKVAKRGQDVALRCDPISGHVSLFWYQQALGQGPEFLTYFQNEAQLDKSGLPSDRFFAERPEGSVSTLKIQRTQQEDSAVYLCASSFVSYNEQFFGPGTRLTVL.

At least ten counts were recorded for this clonotype. The chain recombines TRBV7-9 with TRBJ2-7, with TRBD2 matching over 7 bases. The CDR3 length is 16 residues. Germline CDR1 is SEHNR and CDR2 is FQNEAQ (reference sequence). The trim removed 0 bases at V and 2 bases at J, leaving 7 bases unmatched. This CDR3 reads CASSLALGGRPYEQYF. CDR3 bases: TGTGCCAGCAGCTTAGCGCTGGGAGGGCGCCCCTACGAGCAGTACTTC.

The sample holds many counts of this clonotype. The DNA of the CDR3 is TGTGCCAGCAGCCGGAGGTTGGATACGCAGTATTTT. Encoded protein: CASSRRLDTQYF. The rearrangement uses TRBV5-6 and TRBJ2-3; maybe TRBD2 (5 bases). Germline V gene sequence: CDR1 SGHDT, CDR2 YYEEEE. Trimming took 4 bases from V and 6 from J, leaving 9 bases between them. The CDR3 contains 12 residues.

This clonotype appeared a few times. This chain links TRBV19 with TRBJ2-3; D remains unclear. This CDR3 is built from 15 residues. The germline V gene has CDR1 LNHDA and CDR2 SQIVND (reference sequence). V lost 4 bases to trimming and J lost 2 bases, with 13 bases between them. The CDR3 DNA reads TGTGCCAGTAGTACTTACTGGGCTTACACAGATACGCAGTATTTT. Amino acid sequence: CASSTYWAYTDTQYF. Filled out from reference TRBV19 and TRBJ2-3, the complete variable domain reads DGGITQSPKYLFRKEGQNVTLSCEQNLNHDAMYWYRQDPGQGLRLIYYSQIVNDFQKGDIAEGYSVSREKKESFPLTVTSAQKNPTAFYLCASSTYWAYTDTQYFGPGTRLTVL.

In its sample, this clonotype was seen many times. J is TRBJ1-5 and V is TRBV2; D call uncertain. V was trimmed by 4 bases and J by 6 bases, leaving 7 bases between them. Germline values: CDR1 SNHLY, CDR2 FYNNEI. This CDR3 has 12 residues. The CDR3 coding sequence is TGTGCCAGCAGTGTAATGGCTCAGCCCCAGCATTTT. Translation gives CASSVMAQPQHF.

This clonotype was observed a few times. V gene TRBV5-6 combines with J gene TRBJ1-2; 9 bases fit TRBD1. The CDR3 totals 12 residues. Germline V gene data show CDR1 as SGHDT and CDR2 as YYEEEE. The V and J ends lost 5 bases and 7 bases, in that order; junction bases with no gene match: 3. In DNA, the CDR3 is TGTGCCAGCAGTGGGACAGGGCCTGGCTACACCTTC. Translation: CASSGTGPGYTF.

In this sample, this clonotype turned up many times. The gene calls are TRBV7-9 and TRBJ1-2; perhaps TRBD1 as D (6 bases). The V gene's germline CDR1 is SEHNR and CDR2 FQNEAQ (reference sequence). Trimming removed 5 bases from V and 3 bases from J, with 13 bases in between. This CDR3 is 14 amino acids long. CDR3 in DNA: TGTGCCAGCAGCCCCGCGGACAGATACTATGGCTACACCTTC. Its protein product is CASSPADRYYGYTF.

Comment on this clonotype: One end of the junction does not line up with germline, which may come from a read error. The chain is built from TRBV5-1 and TRBJ2-2; 7 bases are shared with TRBD2. Germline V lookup: CDR1 SGHRS, CDR2 YFSETQ. The CDR3 is 13 amino acids. The CDR3 bases are TGCGCCAGCAGCTTGGATCGTGGCGGGGGGCTGTTTTTT. Translated, it gives CASSLDRGGGLFF.

This clonotype was counted a single time. This chain links TRBV19 with TRBJ2-7; TRBD1 aligns across 11 bases. The CDR3 contains 15 residues. The V gene's germline CDR1 is LNHDA and CDR2 SQIVND (reference sequence). After removal of 4 bases from V and 5 bases from J, the junction contained 7 bases not matched to a gene. CDR3: CASSTFGQGAHEQYF. The CDR3 DNA sequence: TGTGCCAGTAGTACCTTCGGACAGGGGGCCCACGAGCAGTACTTC.